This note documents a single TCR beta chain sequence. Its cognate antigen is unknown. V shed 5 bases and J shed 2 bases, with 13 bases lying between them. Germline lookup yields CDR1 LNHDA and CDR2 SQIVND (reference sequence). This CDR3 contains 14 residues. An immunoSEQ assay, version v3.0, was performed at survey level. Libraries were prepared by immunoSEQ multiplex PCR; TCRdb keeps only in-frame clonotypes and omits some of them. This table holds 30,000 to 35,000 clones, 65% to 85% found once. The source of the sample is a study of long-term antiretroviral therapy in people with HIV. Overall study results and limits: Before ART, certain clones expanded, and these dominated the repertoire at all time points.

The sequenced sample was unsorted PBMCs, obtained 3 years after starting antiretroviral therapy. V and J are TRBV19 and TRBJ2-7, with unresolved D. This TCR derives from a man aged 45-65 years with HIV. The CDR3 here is CASSPRRATYEQYF. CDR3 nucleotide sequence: TGTGCCAGTAGTCCACGACGGGCTACCTACGAGCAGTACTTC. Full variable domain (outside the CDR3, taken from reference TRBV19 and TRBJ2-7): DGGITQSPKYLFRKEGQNVTLSCEQNLNHDAMYWYRQDPGQGLRLIYYSQIVNDFQKGDIAEGYSVSREKKESFPLTVTSAQKNPTAFYLCASSPRRATYEQYFGPGTRLTVT.